Detailed here is one T cell receptor (beta chain). No antigen is known for it. This entry comes from a study of T-cell memory formation after mild COVID-19. Looking at the study overall: Most TCR clusters belonged to a single donor.

The study, taken as a whole, reports: Clones that contracted clustered mainly in CM and EM if CD4+ and in EMRA if CD8+. There was no confirmation that second-wave clones peaking on day 37 were SARS-CoV-2 specific. Researchers found some responding clones in pre-infection memory, a sign that cross-reactive memory joined.

V lost 0 bases to trimming and J lost 6 bases, with 10 bases between them. This CDR3 spans 15 amino acids. Germline V lookup: CDR1 SGHRS, CDR2 YFSETQ. TCRdb itself ran the 5' RACE reads through MiXCR, one entry per CDR3 protein. The sample contains around 430,000 distinct CDR3 sequences, roughly 15% of which appear only once. This chain joins TRBV5-1 and TRBJ1-6; D unresolved. Sequencing was carried out using PBMCs or a T cell subset sorted from them (not recorded which). This clonotype was sampled from a man aged 18 to 29 who had mild COVID-19 (a few samples of this study predate the infection). Cell type and time point are not known. The CDR3 reads CASSLGDGFNSPLHF. DNA of the CDR3: TGCGCCAGCAGCTTGGGTGACGGATTTAATTCACCCCTCCACTTT.